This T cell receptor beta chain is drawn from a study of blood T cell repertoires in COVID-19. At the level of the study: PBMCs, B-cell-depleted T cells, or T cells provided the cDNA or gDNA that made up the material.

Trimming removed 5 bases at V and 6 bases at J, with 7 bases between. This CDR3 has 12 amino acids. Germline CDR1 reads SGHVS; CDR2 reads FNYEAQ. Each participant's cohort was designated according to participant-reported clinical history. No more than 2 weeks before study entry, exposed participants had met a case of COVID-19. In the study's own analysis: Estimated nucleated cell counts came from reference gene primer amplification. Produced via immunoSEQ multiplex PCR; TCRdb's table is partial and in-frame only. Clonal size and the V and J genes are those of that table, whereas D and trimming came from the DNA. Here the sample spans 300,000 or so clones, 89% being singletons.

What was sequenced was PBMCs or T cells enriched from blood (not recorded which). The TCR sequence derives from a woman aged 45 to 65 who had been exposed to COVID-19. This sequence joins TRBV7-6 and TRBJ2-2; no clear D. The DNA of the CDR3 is TGTGCCAGCAGCCCCCCCGCCGGGGAGCTGTTTTTT. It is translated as CASSPPAGELFF.